Listed below are T cell receptor beta chains from one sample, sequenced in a study of blood T cell repertoires in COVID-19. Some clones are missing from TCRdb's copy, which holds only in-frame ones; the method was immunoSEQ multiplex PCR. This table holds around 100,000 clones, 85% found once. The specimen sequenced was peripheral blood. Receptors originate from a woman aged 70-85 years with active or convalescent COVID-19. Each CDR3 is given with its conserved first and last residue. D genes are given only for firm matches. Rows may omit the clone size; those that give it use once, few, many or a size class.

15	TRBV6-7	.	.	TRBJ1-6	TGTGCCAGCGTGGGGGGGAGCTCCTATAATTCACCCCTCCACTTT	CASVGGSSYNSPLHF
17	TRBV21-1	.	.	TRBJ2-7	TGTGCCAGCAGCAAAGATGGGACTAGCGCGGGCCCCTACGAGCAGTACTTC	CASSKDGTSAGPYEQYF
14	TRBV6-5	.	TRBD1	TRBJ1-2	TGTGCCAGCAGCCCAGGGGGTATCCCATATGGCTACACCTTC	CASSPGGIPYGYTF
15	TRBV5-1	.	TRBD1	TRBJ1-2	TGCGCCAGCAGCTTGGGGACAGGGGAGCACTATGGCTACACCTTC	CASSLGTGEHYGYTF
14	TRBV19	.	TRBD1	TRBJ1-3	TGTGCCAGTAGGTTACAGGGGGCTTCTCACACCATATATTTT	CASRLQGASHTIYF
15	TRBV27	.	.	TRBJ1-5	TGTGCCAGCAGTCAGTACAGGGACGGGAATCAGCCCCAGCATTTT	CASSQYRDGNQPQHF
15	TRBV7-2	.	.	TRBJ2-7	TGTGCCAGCAGCCCCCCACTAGATCGGTCCTACGAGCAGTACTTC	CASSPPLDRSYEQYF
13	TRBV7-8	.	TRBD1	TRBJ1-3	TGTGCCAGCAGCCCAGGACAGGAAAACACCATATATTTT	CASSPGQENTIYF
14	TRBV21-1	once	.	TRBJ2-7	TGTGCCAGCAGAGTGTTGGGACACCAAAACGAGCAGTACTTC	CASRVLGHQNEQYF
14	TRBV2	.	.	TRBJ2-7	TGTGCCAGCAGTGAACGACAGGTCTCCTACGAGCAGTACTTC	CASSERQVSYEQYF
14	TRBV2	.	TRBD2	TRBJ2-7	TGTGCCAGCAGTGTTCAGGGTAGCGGGTACGAGCAGTACTTC	CASSVQGSGYEQYF
14	TRBV6-5	few	.	TRBJ1-6	TGTGCCAGCAGCCCAGGACAGTATAATTCACCCCTCCACTTT	CASSPGQYNSPLHF
11	TRBV25-1	.	.	TRBJ1-3	TGTGCCAGCAGACGCGAGGACACCATATATTTT	CASRREDTIYF
15	TRBV2	.	.	TRBJ2-2	TGTGCCAGCAGTTCGGGGACAATTAACACCGGGGAGCTGTTTTTT	CASSSGTINTGELFF
13	TRBV15	.	.	TRBJ1-1	TGTGCCACCAGCAGAGAATACAGGGTGAGGGCTTTCTTT	CATSREYRVRAFF
14	TRBV4-1	.	.	TRBJ1-2	TGCGCCAGCAGCACAATCACAGGGCACTATGGCTACACCTTC	CASSTITGHYGYTF
15	TRBV28	.	.	TRBJ1-6	TGTGCCAGCAGTTTATCCAGGAGAGGGAATTCACCCCTCCACTTT	CASSLSRRGNSPLHF
13	TRBV30	.	TRBD1	TRBJ2-7	TGTGCCTGGGCGGGACAGGATAACTACGAGCAGTACTTC	CAWAGQDNYEQYF
17	TRBV5-1	.	.	TRBJ1-4	TGCGCCAGCAGCTTGGAGGGCGGGCAGCGAATGAGGAGAAAACTGTTTTTT	CASSLEGGQRMRRKLFF
15	TRBV6-2/TRBV6-3	.	TRBD1	TRBJ1-1	TGTGCCAGCAGTCGGGGGACAGTCATGAACACTGAAGCTTTCTTT	CASSRGTVMNTEAFF
16	TRBV4-3	.	.	TRBJ1-2	TGCGCCAGCAGCCAAGAGAGGAGTCAATGGAACTATGGCTACACCTTC	CASSQERSQWNYGYTF
14	TRBV18	.	TRBD1	TRBJ2-1	TGTGCCAGCTCAACCGGGACAGGGAACAATGAGCAGTTCTTC	CASSTGTGNNEQFF
14	TRBV18	.	TRBD1	TRBJ1-1	TGTGCCAGCTCCCCGACTACAGGGGACACTGAAGCTTTCTTT	CASSPTTGDTEAFF
13	TRBV6-5	.	TRBD1	TRBJ1-2	TGTGCCAGCAGTCCGACAGGGTTCTATGGCTACACCTTC	CASSPTGFYGYTF
14	TRBV4-3	.	.	TRBJ2-1	TGCGCCAGCAGCCAAGGCCCCTCGGCTAGAGAGCAGTTCTTC	CASSQGPSAREQFF
11	TRBV18	few	TRBD2	TRBJ2-1	TGTGCCAGCTATGGGAGGGATGAGCAGTTCTTC	CASYGRDEQFF
14	TRBV30	.	.	TRBJ2-3	TGTGCCTGGAGCCAGGGGTCAGACACAGATACGCAGTATTTT	CAWSQGSDTDTQYF
14	TRBV28	once	.	TRBJ2-3	TGTGCCAGCAGTTATAGCCCTAGCACAGATACGCAGTATTTT	CASSYSPSTDTQYF
15	TRBV29-1	.	TRBD1	TRBJ1-1	TGCAGCGTTCCCTTCAGGGGGCCGGGGAACACTGAAGCTTTCTTT	CSVPFRGPGNTEAFF
15	TRBV6-2/TRBV6-3	.	TRBD2	TRBJ2-3	TGTGCCAGCAGTTCAACTAGCGGGGGGGCCGGTACGCAGTATTTT	CASSSTSGGAGTQYF
18	TRBV7-7	once	TRBD2	TRBJ2-5	TGTGCTAGCAGCTTAGGTCTAGCGGGGGAAAGTTACCAAGAGACCCAGTACTTC	CASSLGLAGESYQETQYF
15	TRBV13	.	.	TRBJ2-6	TGTGCCAGCCACCCGTCGGGGTCGGGGGCCAACGTCCTGACTTTC	CASHPSGSGANVLTF
13	TRBV9	.	.	TRBJ2-3	TGTGCCAGCAGTCCCCAGGGGACAGATACGCAGTATTTT	CASSPQGTDTQYF
15	TRBV6-5	.	TRBD1	TRBJ1-3	TGTGCCAGCAGCATACAGGGGCGGTCGGGAAACACCATATATTTT	CASSIQGRSGNTIYF
14	TRBV27	.	TRBD1	TRBJ1-2	TGTGCCAGCAGTCTGACCAGGGGGCTCTATGGCTACACCTTC	CASSLTRGLYGYTF
12	TRBV11-2	.	.	TRBJ2-7	TGTGCCAGCAGCTTAATGGGGGGCGAGCAGTACTTC	CASSLMGGEQYF
13	TRBV11-2	.	TRBD2	TRBJ2-7	TGTGCCAGCAGCCTGGTGCTAGCGGGGGTTACTGACTTC	CASSLVLAGVTDF
14	TRBV19	.	.	TRBJ1-4	TGTGCCAGTAGTATTACGGGGAAAGATGAAAAACTGTTTTTT	CASSITGKDEKLFF
15	TRBV18	.	.	TRBJ2-5	TGTGCCAGCTCACCACTCCCAGGGGAACAAGAGACCCAGTACTTC	CASSPLPGEQETQYF
13	TRBV19	few	.	TRBJ1-2	TGTGCCAGTAGTATAGGAACGGTTCCCGGCTACACCTTC	CASSIGTVPGYTF
13	TRBV5-8	.	.	TRBJ1-3	TGTGCCAGCAGATATACAGGGGGAAACACCATATATTTT	CASRYTGGNTIYF
13	TRBV24-1	.	.	TRBJ2-7	TGTGCCACCAGTGCGACTGAAACCTACGAGCAGTACTTC	CATSATETYEQYF